One sample yielded the 5 T cell receptor beta chains listed below, sequenced in a study of T cells after yellow fever vaccination. One entry per CDR3 protein, called by TCRdb with MiXCR from the 5' RACE reads. The table has fewer than 450,000 distinct CDR3 sequences, around 8.1% seen once; the top ten hold 15% to 20%. Source: PBMCs, taken 35 to 50 days after the first yellow fever vaccination. Every receptor here comes from a man younger than 30 who received the YFV17D yellow fever vaccine.

This clonotype has ten or more counts. The chain joins TRBV6-1 to TRBJ1-3, with 7 bases aligning to TRBD1. Germline CDR1 reads MNHNS; CDR2 reads SASEGT. V shed 6 bases and J 1 base; nucleotides not matched to a gene: 3. The CDR3 is made up of 14 amino acids. The CDR3 bases are TGTGCCAGCAGCGCGACAGGGTCTGGAAACACCATATATTTT. This gives the protein CASSATGSGNTIYF.

This chain links TRBV12-3 or TRBV12-4 with TRBJ2-1, with D possibly matching TRBD1 (5 bases). Trimming removed 5 bases from V and 6 bases from J, with 14 bases in between. The CDR3 totals 14 residues. CDR3 sequence (DNA): TGTGCCAGCAGTCCAACAGGTTATGTCAATGAGCAGTTCTTC. Its protein is CASSPTGYVNEQFF.

Only a few counts were recorded for this clonotype. The V gene is TRBV14, the J gene TRBJ2-2; 8 nucleotides align to TRBD1. This CDR3 contains 16 residues. V lost 3 bases to trimming and J lost 3 bases; unmatched junction nucleotides: 6. The germline V gene has CDR1 SGHDN and CDR2 FVKESK. The CDR3 DNA is TGTGCCAGCAGCCAGGGGCGGACAGGGTACACCGGGGAGCTGTTTTTT. Its protein is CASSQGRTGYTGELFF.

This clonotype came up a few times. The gene calls are TRBV12-3 or TRBV12-4 and TRBJ1-2, with 7 nucleotides matching TRBD1. The length of the CDR3 is 15 residues. J gave up 8 bases and V 2 bases, and 11 bases lay outside the gene matches. The CDR3 region is CASSLYTGVERGYTF. The DNA of the CDR3 is TGTGCCAGCAGTTTATACACAGGGGTGGAGCGGGGCTACACCTTC.

This clonotype was picked up a small number of times. The V gene is TRBV11-1, the J gene TRBJ2-5; 12 bases map to TRBD2. Germline V lookup: CDR1 SGHAT, CDR2 FQDESV (reference sequence). Germline trimming cut 4 bases from V and 1 base from J; bases unmatched to any gene: 16. CDR3 length: 20 amino acids. DNA for the CDR3: TGTGCCAGCAGCTACCTCCTCCCACGACTAGCGGGGGAGATCCAAGAGACCCAGTACTTC. It encodes CASSYLLPRLAGEIQETQYF.